The clone carrying this T cell receptor beta chain has a count of ten or more. This entry comes from a study of T cells after yellow fever vaccination. V lost 10 bases and J 0 bases, leaving 8 bases between the germline ends. The V gene's germline CDR1 is SGHAT and CDR2 FQNNGV. The CDR3 length is 12 residues. In TCRdb, the 5' RACE reads were re-called with MiXCR into one record per CDR3 protein. The sample lists approximately 300,000 distinct CDR3 sequences; 8.7% were seen once. The clonotype was recovered from a man aged 18 to 30 who received the YFV17D yellow fever vaccine. Sequences were derived from PBMCs, sampled on the day of the first yellow fever vaccination. The V gene is TRBV11-2, the J gene TRBJ2-3; D is ambiguous. The CDR3 reads CATKSSTDTQYF. Here the CDR3 DNA reads TGTGCCACCAAATCTAGCACAGATACGCAGTATTTT. The full variable domain, with the rest looked up from reference TRBV11-2 and TRBJ2-3, is EAGVAQSPRYKIIEKRQSVAFWCNPISGHATLYWYQQILGQGPKLLIQFQNNGVVDDSQLPKDRFSAERLKGVDSTLKIQPAKLEDSAVYLCATKSSTDTQYFGPGTRLTVL.